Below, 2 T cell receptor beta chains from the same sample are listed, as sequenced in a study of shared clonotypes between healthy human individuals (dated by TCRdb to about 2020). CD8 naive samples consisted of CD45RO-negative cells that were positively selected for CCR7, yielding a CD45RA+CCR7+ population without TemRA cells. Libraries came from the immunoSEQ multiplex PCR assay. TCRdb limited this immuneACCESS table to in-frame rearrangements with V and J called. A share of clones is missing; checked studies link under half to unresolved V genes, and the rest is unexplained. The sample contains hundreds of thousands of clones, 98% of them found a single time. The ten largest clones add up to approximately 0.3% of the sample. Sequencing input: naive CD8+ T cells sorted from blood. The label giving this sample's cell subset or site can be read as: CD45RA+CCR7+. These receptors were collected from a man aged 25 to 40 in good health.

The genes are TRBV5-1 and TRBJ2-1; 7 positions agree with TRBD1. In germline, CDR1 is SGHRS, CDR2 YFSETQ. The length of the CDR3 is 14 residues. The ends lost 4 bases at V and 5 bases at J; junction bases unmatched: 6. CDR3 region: CASSPATGDNEQFF. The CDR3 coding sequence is TGCGCCAGCAGCCCCGCCACAGGGGACAATGAGCAGTTCTTC.

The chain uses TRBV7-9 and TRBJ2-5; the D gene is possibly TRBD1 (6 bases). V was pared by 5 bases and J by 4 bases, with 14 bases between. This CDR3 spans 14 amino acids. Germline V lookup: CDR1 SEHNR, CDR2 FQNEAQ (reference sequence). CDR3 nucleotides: TGTGCCAGCAGCCCACAGGACAGACGAGAGACCCAGTACTTC. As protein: CASSPQDRRETQYF.